The 30 T cell receptor beta chains reported below all come from one sample, sequenced in a study of a mutant IDH1 vaccine in newly diagnosed glioma. Only in-frame clones appear in the TCRdb table, and some are missing; sequencing was by immunoSEQ multiplex PCR. Found here are about 120,000 clones, around three quarters of them singletons; the top ten hold less than 7%. These TCRs are of unknown antigen specificity. The time point is: week 11, during vaccination. In every dose of vaccine, 300 ug of mutant IDH1 20-mer peptide was given alongside topical imiquimod. Sequences were derived from PBMCs, sampled from a glioma patient whose treatment included an IDH1 peptide vaccine. The receptors come from a man aged 40-49 years with glioma.

This chain connects TRBV25-1 to TRBJ1-6; 10 bases align to TRBD1. This CDR3 region has 14 residues. Unmatched junction bases numbered 0, after V lost 4 bases and J lost 6 bases. Germline values: CDR1 MGHDK, CDR2 SYGVNS. The CDR3 spells CASSGTGGNSPLHF. The CDR3 nucleotides are TGTGCCAGCAGTGGGACAGGGGGTAATTCACCCCTCCACTTT.

V gene TRBV5-4 combines with J gene TRBJ1-2; D remains unclear. Germline values: CDR1 SGHNT, CDR2 YYREEE (reference sequence). CDR3 length: 12 amino acids. The V end lost 4 bases, the J end lost 5 bases, and 9 bases lay between the germline ends. CDR3 in DNA: TGTGCCAGCAGCGCGGGATCGTATGGCTACACCTTC. Its translation: CASSAGSYGYTF.

The chain joins TRBV5-1 to TRBJ2-1, with TRBD1 matching over 7 bases. The CDR3 is 14 amino acids. With V trimmed by 4 bases and J by 4 bases, 5 bases remained unmatched. Germline CDR1 and CDR2: SGHRS and YFSETQ. This CDR3 reads CASSAGTAYNEQFF. The CDR3 DNA follows: TGCGCCAGCAGCGCCGGGACAGCTTACAATGAGCAGTTCTTC.

This clone appeared a few times. The chain is built from TRBV5-1 and TRBJ2-7, with TRBD1 matching 9 bases. The CDR3 is 14 residues long. V trimming: 4 bases; J trimming: 7 bases; junction bases outside the gene matches: 9. CDR1 and CDR2 (germline): SGHRS, YFSETQ. Written as DNA, the CDR3 is TGCGCCAGCAGCAGGGGACAGGGATTGGCAGAGCAGTACTTC. This encodes CASSRGQGLAEQYF.

This chain connects TRBV10-3 to TRBJ2-5, with TRBD1 matching over 8 bases. Germline CDR1 reads ENHRY; CDR2 reads SYGVKD. Trimming removed 6 bases from V and 5 bases from J; junction bases left unmatched: 14. CDR3 length equals 16 residues. The CDR3 DNA follows: TGTGCCATCAGCGACGACAGGGGAGGCGCTATCGAGACCCAGTACTTC. Translation gives CAISDDRGGAIETQYF.

The chain links TRBV4-2 to TRBJ1-5; no clear D gene. This CDR3 has 17 amino acids. CDR1 is LGHNA and CDR2 is YNFKEQ in the germline V gene. Trimming cost V 0 bases and J 5 bases, with 17 bases left between them. This chain's CDR3 is CASSQDLERERDQPQHF. For the CDR3, the DNA is TGTGCCAGCAGCCAAGATCTGGAGAGGGAACGGGATCAGCCCCAGCATTTT.

This rearrangement joins TRBV4-2 to TRBJ1-5; D is ambiguous. The CDR3 covers 12 residues. Germline assignment: CDR1 LGHNA and CDR2 YNFKEQ. The V gene lost 8 bases and the J gene lost 7 bases, with 12 bases spanning the gap. The CDR3: CASLRGWQPQHF. As DNA, the CDR3 is TGTGCCAGCCTCCGGGGTTGGCAGCCCCAGCATTTT.

The rearrangement joins TRBV27 to TRBJ2-7, with 10 bases aligning to TRBD1. The CDR3 covers 17 residues. V was clipped by 2 bases and J by 5 bases; unmatched bases: 12. The germline gives CDR1 MNHEY, CDR2 SMNVEV (reference sequence). The chain's CDR3 is CASSLRFVTGGINEQYF. The CDR3 DNA is TGTGCCAGCAGTTTAAGGTTTGTGACAGGGGGCATCAACGAGCAGTACTTC.

The V gene is TRBV28, the J gene TRBJ2-5; 10 bases align to TRBD2. Looked up from germline, CDR1 is MDHEN and CDR2 is SYDVKM. There are 16 residues in the CDR3. J gave up 0 bases and V 5 bases, and 6 bases lay outside the gene matches. Written as DNA, the CDR3 is TGTGCCAGCAGTGCGTTAGGGACTAGCGACCAAGAGACCCAGTACTTC. Translation gives CASSALGTSDQETQYF.

This clone has a single count. The gene calls are TRBV6-5 and TRBJ2-7; TRBD2 agrees at 10 bases. Germline V CDR1 and CDR2: MNHEY, SVGAGI. Losses at the gene ends were 0 bases for V and 4 bases for J; bases not matched to a gene: 6. This CDR3 spans 16 amino acids. The CDR3 bases are TGTGCCAGCAGTTACTCGAAACTAGCGGGGATTTACGAGCAGTACTTC. Translation gives CASSYSKLAGIYEQYF.

The rearrangement joins TRBV28 to TRBJ2-3; D remains unclear. This CDR3 has 15 amino acids. Germline V gene sequence: CDR1 MDHEN, CDR2 SYDVKM. Trimming stripped 4 bases from V and 3 bases from J, with 14 bases between. CDR3 DNA sequence: TGTGCCAGCAGTTCAAAGGGATTTAGGACAGATACGCAGTATTTT. Residues: CASSSKGFRTDTQYF.

The gene calls are TRBV28 and TRBJ2-1; D remains ambiguous. Germline CDR1 and CDR2: MDHEN and SYDVKM. Trimming shortened V by 6 bases and J by 3 bases, and 21 bases separated the two germline ends. The CDR3 sequence is 17 residues long. The CDR3 nucleotides read TGTGCCAGCAGCTTCGTACAAAAGCTCAGAGGCTACAATGAGCAGTTCTTC. This encodes CASSFVQKLRGYNEQFF.

This clone came up a few times. This chain uses TRBV7-8 with TRBJ1-4, with D tentatively TRBD1 (5 bases). V was shortened by 5 bases and J by 2 bases, with 12 bases between the two germline ends. The CDR3 contains 15 residues. Germline CDR1 is SGHVS and CDR2 is FQNEAQ. The CDR3 sequence is CASSPHRFTNEKLFF. The CDR3 region has the DNA TGTGCCAGCAGCCCACACAGGTTTACTAATGAAAAACTGTTTTTT.

In its sample, this clone was seen a few times. CDR3 nucleotide sequence: TGTGCCTGGAGTTTAGCGGAGAGGCGCTACGAGCAGTACTTC. It codes for CAWSLAERRYEQYF. The genes are TRBV30 and TRBJ2-7, with D perhaps matching TRBD2 (6 bases). Trimming removed 2 bases at V and 3 bases at J, with 14 bases between. The CDR3 is 14 residues long. The germline V gene has CDR1 GTSNPN and CDR2 SVGIG (reference sequence).

The chain combines TRBV29-1 with TRBJ2-6, with D unresolved. Germline CDR1 SQVTM, CDR2 ANQGSEA. CDR3 size: 14 residues. With 6 bases removed from V and 0 bases from J, the gap between germline ends came to 9 bases. The CDR3 region is CSVRSSSGANVLTF. The CDR3 DNA is TGCAGCGTAAGGAGTAGCTCTGGGGCCAACGTCCTGACTTTC. The full variable domain, with the rest looked up from reference TRBV29-1 and TRBJ2-6, is SAVISQKPSRDICQRGTSLTIQCQVDSQVTMMFWYRQQPGQSLTLIATANQGSEATYESGFVIDKFPISRPNLTFSTLTVSNMSPEDSSIYLCSVRSSSGANVLTFGAGSRLTVL.

J is TRBJ1-4 and V is TRBV2, with unresolved D. This CDR3 is 14 amino acids long. Trimming shortened V by 6 bases and J by 2 bases, and 10 bases separated the two germline ends. The germline V gene encodes CDR1 SNHLY and CDR2 FYNNEI. Here the CDR3 DNA reads TGTGCCAGCAGGTACCTGGGCACTAATGAAAAACTGTTTTTT. Translation: CASRYLGTNEKLFF.

The V and J genes are TRBV6-6 and TRBJ2-4; unclear D gene. The ends were cut back, 6 bases at V and 0 bases at J, with 12 bases in the middle. Germline CDR1 and CDR2: MNHNY and SVGAGI (reference sequence). The CDR3 sequence is 15 residues long. CDR3 sequence reads: CASSPGKLAKNIQYF. CDR3 nucleotides: TGTGCCAGCAGCCCTGGGAAGCTAGCCAAAAACATTCAGTACTTC.

V and J are TRBV4-3 and TRBJ1-4; possible D gene TRBD1, 5 bases. The germline gives CDR1 LGHNA, CDR2 YSLEER. V dropped 5 bases and J dropped 6 bases, with 16 bases sitting between them. The CDR3 spans 15 residues. The CDR3 spells CASSKRARGHEKLFF. In DNA form, the CDR3 reads TGCGCCAGCAGCAAGAGAGCCCGGGGCCATGAAAAACTGTTTTTT.

The chain links TRBV25-1 to TRBJ2-7, with D perhaps matching TRBD1 (6 bases). From germline, CDR1 is MGHDK and CDR2 SYGVNS. The V end lost 2 bases, the J end lost 0 bases, and 11 bases lay between the germline ends. The CDR3 runs 15 residues. The CDR3, as DNA: TGTGCCAGCAGTGAACCAGGGGTTTACTCCTACGAGCAGTACTTC. It specifies CASSEPGVYSYEQYF.

CDR3 amino acids: CASSFASGLDGSETQYF. CDR3 sequence (DNA): TGTGCCAGCAGCTTCGCGTCGGGCCTCGATGGATCAGAGACCCAGTACTTC. This sequence joins TRBV5-6 and TRBJ2-5; D is uncertain. The germline CDR1 and CDR2 sequences are SGHDT and YYEEEE. The CDR3 is 17 residues long. V was shortened by 2 bases and J by 4 bases, with 21 bases between the two germline ends.

The chain carries TRBV10-3 and TRBJ2-2; D assignment may be TRBD1 or TRBD2 (5 bases each). Germline CDR1 is ENHRY and CDR2 is SYGVKD. V was cut by 5 bases and J by 3 bases, with 10 bases left in between. This CDR3 has 14 amino acids. CDR3 region: CAISSGTYTGELFF. In DNA, the CDR3 is TGTGCCATCAGTTCCGGGACCTACACCGGGGAGCTGTTTTTT.

The chain employs TRBV5-1 and TRBJ1-2; no reliable D call. Trimming removed 0 bases from V and 7 bases from J, with 7 bases in between. The CDR3 length is 12 residues. CDR1 SGHRS and CDR2 YFSETQ come from the germline V gene. CDR3 amino acids: CASSLDFRGYTF. DNA for the CDR3: TGCGCCAGCAGCTTGGATTTCCGTGGCTACACCTTC. Filled out from reference TRBV5-1 and TRBJ1-2, the complete variable domain reads KAGVTQTPRYLIKTRGQQVTLSCSPISGHRSVSWYQQTPGQGLQFLFEYFSETQRNKGNFPGRFSGRQFSNSRSEMNVSTLELGDSALYLCASSLDFRGYTFGSGTRLTVV.

The J gene is TRBJ1-1, the V gene TRBV29-1, with 7 bases matching TRBD1. The J segment lost 5 bases and the V segment lost 7 bases, leaving 10 bases of the junction unmatched. This CDR3 region has 13 residues. CDR1 is SQVTM, CDR2 ANQGSEA, per germline. This CDR3 is CSAIQGVRTEAFF. DNA for the CDR3: TGCAGCGCAATCCAGGGGGTTCGGACTGAAGCTTTCTTT.

This clone is a singleton in its sample. V usage is TRBV6-5 and J usage is TRBJ2-3; possibly TRBD1 for D (5 bases). Trimming left V 2 bases short and J 1 base short, with 13 bases between. This CDR3 has 16 amino acids. CDR1 MNHEY and CDR2 SVGAGI come from the germline V gene. DNA for the CDR3: TGTGCCAGCAGTTACGGCAGGGTTTTAGGCACAGATACGCAGTATTTT. The encoded protein is CASSYGRVLGTDTQYF.

CDR3 in amino acids: CASSFGTSGPYEQYF. As DNA, the CDR3 is TGTGCCAGCAGCTTCGGGACTAGCGGGCCCTACGAGCAGTACTTC. V usage is TRBV7-6 and J usage is TRBJ2-7; 12 positions agree with TRBD2. J lost 2 bases, V lost 3 bases, and 2 bases had no gene match. This CDR3 has 15 amino acids. CDR1 is SGHVS and CDR2 is FNYEAQ in the germline V gene.

The chain combines TRBV29-1 with TRBJ2-2; 12 bases map to TRBD2. This CDR3 is 15 amino acids long. CDR1 is SQVTM, CDR2 ANQGSEA, per germline. The trim removed 7 bases at V and 5 bases at J, leaving 8 bases unmatched. Here the CDR3 reads CSGRLAGVGTGELFF. Written as DNA, the CDR3 is TGCAGCGGCCGACTAGCGGGAGTAGGGACCGGGGAGCTGTTTTTT.

The chain employs TRBV7-2 and TRBJ1-5, with a weak D call TRBD1 (6 bases). V gave up 3 bases and J gave up 3 bases, with 18 bases separating them. Germline V gene lookup returns CDR1 SGHTA and CDR2 FQGNSA. CDR3 length equals 17 residues. The chain's CDR3 is CASSFAGGRAPNQPQHF. In DNA, the CDR3 is TGTGCCAGCAGCTTCGCCGGGGGGCGGGCCCCCAATCAGCCCCAGCATTTT.

This rearrangement joins TRBV2 to TRBJ1-5; D is uncertain. Trimming took off 7 bases at V and 3 bases at J, with 13 bases between the two ends. CDR3 length equals 14 residues. The germline V gene has CDR1 SNHLY and CDR2 FYNNEI. The CDR3 here is CASNEGRTNQPQHF. In DNA form, the CDR3 reads TGTGCCAGCAACGAGGGCAGAACCAATCAGCCCCAGCATTTT.

The chain links TRBV11-3 to TRBJ1-2; 10 bases are a match to TRBD1. The J segment lost 8 bases and the V segment lost 3 bases, leaving 3 bases of the junction unmatched. The CDR3 extends over 13 amino acids. Germline V CDR1 and CDR2: SGHNT, YENEEA. Here the CDR3 DNA reads TGTGCCAGCAGCTTGGGGACAGGGGACGGCTACACCTTC. It codes for CASSLGTGDGYTF.

The V gene is TRBV18, the J gene TRBJ1-1; D remains unclear. There are 16 residues in the CDR3. V was cut by 2 bases and J by 1 base, with 14 bases left in between. Germline V CDR1 and CDR2: KGHSH, LQKENI. CDR3 residues: CASSPLEVAENTEAFF. The CDR3, as DNA: TGTGCCAGCTCACCATTGGAGGTGGCAGAGAACACTGAAGCTTTCTTT.